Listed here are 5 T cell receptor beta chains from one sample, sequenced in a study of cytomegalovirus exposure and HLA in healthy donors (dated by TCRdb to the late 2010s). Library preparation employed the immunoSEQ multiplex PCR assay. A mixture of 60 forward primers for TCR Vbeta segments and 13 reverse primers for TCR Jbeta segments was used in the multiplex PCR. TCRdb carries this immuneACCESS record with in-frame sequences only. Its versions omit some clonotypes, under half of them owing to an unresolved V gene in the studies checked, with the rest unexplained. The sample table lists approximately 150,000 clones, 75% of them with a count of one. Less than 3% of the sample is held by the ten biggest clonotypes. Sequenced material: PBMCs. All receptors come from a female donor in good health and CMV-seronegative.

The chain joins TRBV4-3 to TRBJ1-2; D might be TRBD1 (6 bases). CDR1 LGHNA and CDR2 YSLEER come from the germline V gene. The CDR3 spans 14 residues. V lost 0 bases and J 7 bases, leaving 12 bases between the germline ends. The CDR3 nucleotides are TGCGCCAGCAGCCAAGATAGGGGGACGTTTGGCTACACCTTC. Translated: CASSQDRGTFGYTF.

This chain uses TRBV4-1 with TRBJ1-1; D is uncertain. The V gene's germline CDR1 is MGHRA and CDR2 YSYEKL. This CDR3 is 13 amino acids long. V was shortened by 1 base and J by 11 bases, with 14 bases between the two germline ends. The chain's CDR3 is CASSQGGDLEAFF. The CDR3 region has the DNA TGCGCCAGCAGCCAAGGAGGAGACTTGGAGGCTTTCTTT.

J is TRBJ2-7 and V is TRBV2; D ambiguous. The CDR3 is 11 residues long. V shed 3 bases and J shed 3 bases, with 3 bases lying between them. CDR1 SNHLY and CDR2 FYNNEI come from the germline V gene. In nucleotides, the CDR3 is TGTGCCAGCAGTGACAGCTACGAGCAGTACTTC. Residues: CASSDSYEQYF. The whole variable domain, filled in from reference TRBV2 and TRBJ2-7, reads EPEVTQTPSHQVTQMGQEVILRCVPISNHLYFYWYRQILGQKVEFLVSFYNNEISEKSEIFDDQFSVERPDGSNFTLKIRSTKLEDSAMYFCASSDSYEQYFGPGTRLTVT.

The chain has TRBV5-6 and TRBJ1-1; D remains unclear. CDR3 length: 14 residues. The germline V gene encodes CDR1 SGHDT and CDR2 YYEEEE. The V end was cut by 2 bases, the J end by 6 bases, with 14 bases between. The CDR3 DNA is TGTGCCAGCAGCTTCGTTCGGAGGCAACCTGAAGCTTTCTTT. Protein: CASSFVRRQPEAFF. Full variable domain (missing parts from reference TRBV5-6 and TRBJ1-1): DAGVTQSPTHLIKTRGQQVTLRCSPKSGHDTVSWYQQALGQGPQFIFQYYEEEERQRGNFPDRFSGHQFPNYSSELNVNALLLGDSALYLCASSFVRRQPEAFFGQGTRLTVV.

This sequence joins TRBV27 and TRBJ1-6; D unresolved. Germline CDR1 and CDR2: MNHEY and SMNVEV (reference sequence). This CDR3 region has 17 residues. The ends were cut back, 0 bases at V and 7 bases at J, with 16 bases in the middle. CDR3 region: CASSLSSVIGGNSPLHF. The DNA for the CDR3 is TGTGCCAGCAGTTTATCGAGCGTCATAGGAGGGAATTCACCCCTCCACTTT.